The T cell receptor beta chain described here comes from a study of technical replicates of blood from a handful of donors. The repertoire was sequenced with immunoSEQ multiplex PCR; TCRdb's copy has only in-frame clones and lacks some. The sample yields about 72,000 clones, around 95% seen once. The V and J ends lost 5 bases and 2 bases respectively, with 12 bases between them. This CDR3 region has 14 residues. Per germline, CDR1 MDHEN and CDR2 SYDVKM. The receptor was derived from a human donor in good health. The sample taken for sequencing was T cells isolated from PBMCs. V gene TRBV28 combines with J gene TRBJ2-5; D is possibly TRBD2 (6 bases). CDR3 residues: CASSATSKQETQYF. The DNA of the CDR3 is TGTGCCAGCAGTGCGACTAGTAAGCAAGAGACCCAGTACTTC. The full variable domain, rest sourced from reference TRBV28 and TRBJ2-5, is DVKVTQSSRYLVKRTGEKVFLECVQDMDHENMFWYRQDPGLGLRLIYFSYDVKMKEKGDIPEGYSVSREKKERFSLILESASTNQTSMYLCASSATSKQETQYFGPGTRLLVL.